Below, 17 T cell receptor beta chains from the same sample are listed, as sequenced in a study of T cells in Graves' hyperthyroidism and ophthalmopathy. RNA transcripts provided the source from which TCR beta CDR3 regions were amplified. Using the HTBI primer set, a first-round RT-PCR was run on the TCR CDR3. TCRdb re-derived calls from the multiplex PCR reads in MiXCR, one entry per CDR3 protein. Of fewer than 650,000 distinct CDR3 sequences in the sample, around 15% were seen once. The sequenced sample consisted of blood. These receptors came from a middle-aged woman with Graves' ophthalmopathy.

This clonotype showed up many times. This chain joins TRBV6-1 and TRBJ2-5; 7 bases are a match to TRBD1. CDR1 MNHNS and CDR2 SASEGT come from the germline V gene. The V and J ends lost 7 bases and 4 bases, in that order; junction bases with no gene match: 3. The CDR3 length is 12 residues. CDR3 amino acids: CASTPGGETQYF. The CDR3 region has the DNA TGTGCCAGCACGCCAGGGGGAGAGACCCAGTACTTC.

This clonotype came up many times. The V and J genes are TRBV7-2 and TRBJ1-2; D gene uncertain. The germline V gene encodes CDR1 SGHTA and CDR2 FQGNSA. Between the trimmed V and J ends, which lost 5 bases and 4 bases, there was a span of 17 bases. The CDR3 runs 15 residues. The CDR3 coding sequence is TGTGCCAGCAGCGTCGCTGTGGATAGTGGCTATGGCTACACCTTC. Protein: CASSVAVDSGYGYTF. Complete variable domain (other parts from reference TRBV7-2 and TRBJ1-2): GAGVSQSPSNKVTEKGKDVELRCDPISGHTALYWYRQSLGQGLEFLIYFQGNSAPDKSGLPSDRFSAERTGGSVSTLTIQRTQQEDSAVYLCASSVAVDSGYGYTFGSGTRLTVV.

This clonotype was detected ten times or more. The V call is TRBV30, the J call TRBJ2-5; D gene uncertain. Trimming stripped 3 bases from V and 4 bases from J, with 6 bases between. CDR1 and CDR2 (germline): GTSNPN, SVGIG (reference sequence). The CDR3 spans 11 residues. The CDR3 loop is CAWRLRETQYF. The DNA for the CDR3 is TGTGCCTGGAGACTTAGAGAGACCCAGTACTTC.

CDR3 loop: CASSFRQGAGGNTEAFF. The CDR3 coding sequence is TGTGCCAGCAGCTTCCGACAGGGGGCCGGCGGGAACACTGAAGCTTTCTTT. The genes are TRBV7-8 and TRBJ1-1; 10 bases match TRBD1. V dropped 3 bases and J dropped 1; count of bases not matched to a gene: 8. Germline CDR1 SGHVS, CDR2 FQNEAQ. The CDR3 covers 17 residues.

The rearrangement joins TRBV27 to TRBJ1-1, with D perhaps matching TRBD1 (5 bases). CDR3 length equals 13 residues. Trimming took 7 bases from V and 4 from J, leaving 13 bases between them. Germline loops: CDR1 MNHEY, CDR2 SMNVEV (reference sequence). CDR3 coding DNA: TGTGCCAGCAATGTAAGGGGAGGCACTGAAGCTTTCTTT. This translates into CASNVRGGTEAFF.

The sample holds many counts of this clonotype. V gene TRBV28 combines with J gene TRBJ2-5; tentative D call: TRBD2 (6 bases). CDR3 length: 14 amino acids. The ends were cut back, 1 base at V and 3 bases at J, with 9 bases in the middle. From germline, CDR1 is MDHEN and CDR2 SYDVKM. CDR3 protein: CASSLSLAEETQYF. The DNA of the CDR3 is TGTGCCAGCAGTTTATCTTTAGCGGAAGAGACCCAGTACTTC.

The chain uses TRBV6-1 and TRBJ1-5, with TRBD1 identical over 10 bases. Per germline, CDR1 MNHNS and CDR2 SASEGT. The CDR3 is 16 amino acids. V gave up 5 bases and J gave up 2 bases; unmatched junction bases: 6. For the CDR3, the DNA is TGTGCCAGCAGTCGGACAGGGGGTGATGGCAATCAGCCCCAGCATTTT. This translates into CASSRTGGDGNQPQHF.

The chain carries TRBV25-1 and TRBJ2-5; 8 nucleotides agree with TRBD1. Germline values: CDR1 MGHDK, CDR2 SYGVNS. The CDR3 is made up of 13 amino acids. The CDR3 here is CVTQGAQWETQYF. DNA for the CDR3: TGTGTTACGCAGGGGGCGCAGTGGGAGACCCAGTACTTC.

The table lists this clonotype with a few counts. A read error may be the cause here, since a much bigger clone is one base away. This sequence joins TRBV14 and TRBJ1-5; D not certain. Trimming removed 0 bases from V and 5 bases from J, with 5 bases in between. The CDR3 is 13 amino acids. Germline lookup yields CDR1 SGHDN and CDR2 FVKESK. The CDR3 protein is CASSQDADQPQHF. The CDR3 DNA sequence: TGTGCCAGCAGCCAAGATGCGGATCAGCCCCAGCATTTT.

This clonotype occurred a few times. The CDR3 DNA follows: TGTGCCAGCAGTTTAGAACTAGATGAGCAGTTCTTC. This codes for CASSLELDEQFF. The chain recombines TRBV28 with TRBJ2-1, with D possibly matching TRBD2 (5 bases). The germline V gene encodes CDR1 MDHEN and CDR2 SYDVKM. This CDR3 spans 12 amino acids. The V end lost 2 bases, the J end lost 8 bases, and 7 bases lay between the germline ends.

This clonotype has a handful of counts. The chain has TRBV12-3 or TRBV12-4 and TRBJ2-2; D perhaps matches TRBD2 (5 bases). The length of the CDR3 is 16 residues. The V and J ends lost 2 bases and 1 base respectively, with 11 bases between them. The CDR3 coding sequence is TGTGCCAGCAGTTTATACCAGCGGATGAACACCGGGGAGCTGTTTTTT. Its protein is CASSLYQRMNTGELFF.

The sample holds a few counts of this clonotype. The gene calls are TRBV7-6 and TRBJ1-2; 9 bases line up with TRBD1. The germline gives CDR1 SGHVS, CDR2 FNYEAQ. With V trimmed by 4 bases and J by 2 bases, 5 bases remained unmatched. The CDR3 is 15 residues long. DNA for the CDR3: TGTGCCAGCAGCTCATCCGGGACAGGGAACTATGGCTACACCTTC. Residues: CASSSSGTGNYGYTF.

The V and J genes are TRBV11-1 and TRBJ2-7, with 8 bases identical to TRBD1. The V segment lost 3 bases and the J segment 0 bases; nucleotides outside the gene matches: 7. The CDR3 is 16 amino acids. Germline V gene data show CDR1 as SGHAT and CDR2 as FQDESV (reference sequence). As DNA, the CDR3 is TGTGCCAGCAGCTTCCGGGACAGGACGATCTCCTACGAGCAGTACTTC. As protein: CASSFRDRTISYEQYF. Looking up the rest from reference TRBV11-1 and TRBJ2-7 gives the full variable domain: EAEVAQSPRYKITEKSQAVAFWCDPISGHATLYWYRQILGQGPELLVQFQDESVVDDSQLPKDRFSAERLKGVDSTLKIQPAELGDSAMYLCASSFRDRTISYEQYFGPGTRLTVT.

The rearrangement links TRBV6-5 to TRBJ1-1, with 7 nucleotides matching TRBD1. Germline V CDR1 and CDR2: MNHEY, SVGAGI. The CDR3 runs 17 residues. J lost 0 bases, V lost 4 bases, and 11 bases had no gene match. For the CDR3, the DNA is TGTGCCAGCAGTTTCCCGGACAGGAGGGATATGAACACTGAAGCTTTCTTT. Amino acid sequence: CASSFPDRRDMNTEAFF.

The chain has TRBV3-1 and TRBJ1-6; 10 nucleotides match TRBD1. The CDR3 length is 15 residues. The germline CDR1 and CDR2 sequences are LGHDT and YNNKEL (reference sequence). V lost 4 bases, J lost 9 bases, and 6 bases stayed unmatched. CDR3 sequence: CASSRDRGRGSPLHF. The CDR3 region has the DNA TGTGCCAGCAGCCGGGACAGGGGCCGAGGTTCACCCCTCCACTTT.

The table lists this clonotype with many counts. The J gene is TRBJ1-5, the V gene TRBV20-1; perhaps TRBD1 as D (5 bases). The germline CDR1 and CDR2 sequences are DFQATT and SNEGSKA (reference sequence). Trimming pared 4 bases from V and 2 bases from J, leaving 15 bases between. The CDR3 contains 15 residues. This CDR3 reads CSATGTAGGNQPQHF. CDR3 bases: TGCAGTGCTACTGGGACGGCTGGTGGCAATCAGCCCCAGCATTTT.

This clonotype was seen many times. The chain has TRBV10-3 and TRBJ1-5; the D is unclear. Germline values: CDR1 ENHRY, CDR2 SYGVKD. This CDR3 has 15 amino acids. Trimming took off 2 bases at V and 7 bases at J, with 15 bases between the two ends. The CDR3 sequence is CAISETEEGGQPQHF. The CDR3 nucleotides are TGTGCCATCAGTGAGACCGAGGAGGGTGGGCAGCCCCAGCATTTT.